The 28 T cell receptor beta chains below all came from one sample that was sequenced in a study of blood T cell repertoires in COVID-19. Here immunoSEQ multiplex PCR was the method, and the copy in TCRdb shows in-frame clones only, minus some. This sample has around 46,000 clones; about 90% occur once, and the top ten carry 2% to 2.5%. The sequencing sample was made of peripheral blood. These receptors were taken from a woman aged 80 or over with COVID-19, enrolled during active disease.

V is TRBV4-1 and J is TRBJ1-4; D ambiguous. The CDR3 consists of 13 residues. The germline V and J ends were trimmed by 0 bases and 5 bases, with 4 bases remaining between them. Germline CDR1 MGHRA, CDR2 YSYEKL. CDR3 DNA sequence: TGCGCCAGCAGCCAAGAGAGAAATGAAAAACTGTTTTTT. Residues: CASSQERNEKLFF.

The V gene is TRBV18, the J gene TRBJ1-4; D remains ambiguous. Germline values: CDR1 KGHSH, CDR2 LQKENI. CDR3 size: 12 residues. Trimming took off 4 bases at V and 8 bases at J, with 8 bases between the two ends. CDR3 in amino acids: CASSRSIEKLFF. The CDR3 bases are TGTGCCAGCTCACGTAGCATCGAAAAACTGTTTTTT.

The chain employs TRBV7-3 and TRBJ2-2; 7 bases agree with TRBD1. The germline gives CDR1 SGHTA, CDR2 FQGTGA. This CDR3 is built from 14 residues. V trimming: 5 bases; J trimming: 3 bases; junction bases outside the gene matches: 3. CDR3 nucleotides: TGTGCCAGCAGCCCCAGGGGGTACACCGGGGAGCTGTTTTTT. It translates to CASSPRGYTGELFF.

The chain combines TRBV6-1 with TRBJ2-1; 8 bases align to TRBD2. Germline CDR1 reads MNHNS; CDR2 reads SASEGT. The CDR3 covers 15 residues. With 3 bases clipped from V and 4 bases from J, the junction kept 5 bases outside the gene matches. The CDR3 here is CASSDRAGEYNEQFF. The CDR3, as DNA: TGTGCCAGCAGTGACCGAGCGGGAGAGTACAATGAGCAGTTCTTC.

This clone was observed once. The rearrangement links TRBV19 to TRBJ2-3; 12 nucleotides align to TRBD2. The ends lost 9 bases at V and 5 bases at J; junction bases unmatched: 3. Germline CDR1 LNHDA, CDR2 SQIVND (reference sequence). The CDR3 has 13 residues. CDR3 bases: TGTGCCAGCACGGGACTAGCGGGAGATACGCAGTATTTT. This sequence encodes CASTGLAGDTQYF.

This chain connects TRBV19 to TRBJ1-1; 9 positions match TRBD1. Trimming removed 5 bases from V and 4 bases from J; junction bases left unmatched: 2. CDR3 length: 13 amino acids. Germline V gives CDR1 LNHDA, CDR2 SQIVND (reference sequence). The CDR3 reads CASSLGQGTEAFF. The CDR3, as DNA: TGTGCCAGTAGTTTGGGACAGGGCACTGAAGCTTTCTTT.

The rearrangement uses TRBV5-8 and TRBJ1-5; 7 bases align to TRBD1. Germline V gives CDR1 SGHTS, CDR2 YDEGEE. Trimming took 0 bases from V and 7 from J; bases not matched to a gene: 4. The CDR3 has 14 residues. CDR3: CASSLDRGRQPQHF. DNA for the CDR3: TGTGCCAGCAGCTTGGACAGGGGAAGACAGCCCCAGCATTTT.

V is TRBV29-1 and J is TRBJ1-2, with TRBD1 matching over 8 bases. The CDR3 has 11 residues. Germline V gives CDR1 SQVTM, CDR2 ANQGSEA. V gave up 6 bases and J gave up 8 bases; unmatched junction bases: 5. CDR3 nucleotides: TGCAGCGTCTGGACAGGGCTGGGCTACACCTTC. Its protein product is CSVWTGLGYTF.

The genes are TRBV25-1 and TRBJ1-1; 7 bases match TRBD1. V trimming: 1 base; J trimming: 1 base; junction bases outside the gene matches: 6. Germline lookup yields CDR1 MGHDK and CDR2 SYGVNS. CDR3 size: 16 residues. The CDR3 sequence: CASSELGGQPNTEAFF. As DNA, the CDR3 is TGTGCCAGCAGTGAATTGGGGGGACAGCCGAACACTGAAGCTTTCTTT.

This clone is a singleton in its sample. The rearrangement links TRBV27 to TRBJ1-1; D is perhaps TRBD1 (5 bases). The CDR3 is made up of 16 amino acids. Germline-derived CDR1 and CDR2 are MNHEY and SMNVEV (reference sequence). V lost 6 bases to trimming and J lost 4 bases, with 21 bases between them. CDR3 nucleotides: TGTGCCAGCAGCCCTATAGGCCAGGGTTTCGTCACTGAAGCTTTCTTT. Protein: CASSPIGQGFVTEAFF.

About this clone: Other DNA sequences in this sample translate to the same CDR3. The V call is TRBV4-1, the J call TRBJ2-3; 10 bases align to TRBD2. This CDR3 region has 16 residues. Germline V gene data show CDR1 as MGHRA and CDR2 as YSYEKL. The trim removed 7 bases at V and 1 base at J, leaving 8 bases unmatched. The CDR3 DNA reads TGCGCCAGCACACGCCTAGCGGGGGCTCGCACAGATACGCAGTATTTT. Residues: CASTRLAGARTDTQYF.

The V call is TRBV24-1, the J call TRBJ1-3; D is uncertain. The CDR3 totals 15 residues. CDR1 and CDR2 (germline): KGHDR, SFDVKD. V lost 4 bases and J lost 3, with 12 bases in between. DNA of the CDR3: TGTGCCACCAGTGAGTCCGGACTCCTTGGAAACACCATATATTTT. This encodes CATSESGLLGNTIYF.

The chain uses TRBV5-1 and TRBJ2-2; TRBD2 matches at 8 bases. Germline assignment: CDR1 SGHRS and CDR2 YFSETQ. The CDR3 runs to 17 residues. V lost 5 bases, J lost 0 bases, and 9 bases stayed unmatched. The CDR3 nucleotides are TGCGCCAGCAGAAGGTTCCTAGCGGGCGCGAACACCGGGGAGCTGTTTTTT. Translation: CASRRFLAGANTGELFF.

The chain joins TRBV7-3 to TRBJ1-1, with a weak D call TRBD1 (5 bases). The ends were cut back, 6 bases at V and 2 bases at J, with 10 bases in the middle. This CDR3 spans 13 amino acids. Germline loops: CDR1 SGHTA, CDR2 FQGTGA. In DNA, the CDR3 is TGTGCCAGCAGAAGACAGACTAACACTGAAGCTTTCTTT. It codes for CASRRQTNTEAFF.

As for this clone: An end of the junction does not agree with germline; a read error may underlie this. The chain carries TRBV6-1 and TRBJ1-2; 7 bases are a match to TRBD1. The CDR3 has 13 amino acids. Per the germline V gene, CDR1 is MNHNS and CDR2 is SASEGT. The DNA of the CDR3 is TGTACCAGCAGTGAAGACAGGGCCTATGGCTACACCTTC. Translation gives CTSSEDRAYGYTF.

This rearrangement joins TRBV10-2 to TRBJ1-2, with TRBD1 identical over 8 bases. This CDR3 is built from 14 residues. Per germline, CDR1 WSHSY and CDR2 SAAADI. The J segment lost 7 bases and the V segment lost 3 bases, leaving 7 bases of the junction unmatched. The CDR3 loop reads CASSDWQGAGGYTF. CDR3 in DNA: TGCGCCAGCAGTGACTGGCAGGGGGCAGGTGGCTACACCTTC.

This clone was detected once. The chain joins TRBV19 to TRBJ1-1, with TRBD1 matching over 8 bases. With V trimmed by 7 bases and J by 0 bases, 7 bases remained unmatched. The germline gives CDR1 LNHDA, CDR2 SQIVND (reference sequence). This CDR3 contains 15 residues. CDR3 DNA: TGTGCCAGTACCAGGACAGGGAACATGAACACTGAAGCTTTCTTT. Translated, it gives CASTRTGNMNTEAFF.

The genes are TRBV11-2 and TRBJ1-2; tentative D call: TRBD1 (6 bases). This CDR3 is built from 14 residues. Trimming cost V 1 base and J 8 bases, with 14 bases left between them. The germline CDR1 and CDR2 sequences are SGHAT and FQNNGV. The CDR3 region is CASSLGSGARGYTF. DNA of the CDR3: TGTGCCAGCAGCTTAGGGTCAGGGGCACGGGGCTACACCTTC.

This sequence joins TRBV12-5 and TRBJ1-4; D perhaps matches TRBD1 (5 bases). The V gene's germline CDR1 is LGHNT and CDR2 FRNRAP. V dropped 2 bases and J dropped 0 bases, with 10 bases sitting between them. The CDR3 has 16 amino acids. For the CDR3, the DNA is TGTGCTAGTGGTTTGACAGGCACTGCAACTAATGAAAAACTGTTTTTT. Translating gives CASGLTGTATNEKLFF.

This chain uses TRBV6-5 with TRBJ1-3, with 7 bases lining up with TRBD1. This CDR3 comprises 15 residues. CDR1 is MNHEY, CDR2 SVGAGI, per germline. Trimming at V came to 6 bases and at J to 4 bases, leaving 9 bases not matched to a gene. The CDR3 DNA follows: TGTGCCAGCAGCCTAGGGGGCTTCGGCGGAAACACCATATATTTT. Protein sequence: CASSLGGFGGNTIYF.

The V call is TRBV2, the J call TRBJ1-1; 9 bases fit TRBD1. Germline CDR1 reads SNHLY; CDR2 reads FYNNEI. The CDR3 has 13 residues. V shed 5 bases, J shed 3 bases, and the junction held 1 base outside the gene matches. The CDR3 here is CASSRQGDTEAFF. The CDR3 DNA sequence: TGTGCCAGCAGTCGACAGGGGGACACTGAAGCTTTCTTT.

The chain links TRBV27 to TRBJ2-2; TRBD1 matches at 7 bases. V was clipped by 6 bases and J by 2 bases; unmatched bases: 9. CDR1 MNHEY and CDR2 SMNVEV come from the germline V gene (reference sequence). The CDR3 is 16 amino acids. The CDR3, as DNA: TGTGCCAGCAGAATTTCCGGGACAGCAAACACCGGGGAGCTGTTTTTT. Its translation: CASRISGTANTGELFF.

The rearrangement links TRBV9 to TRBJ1-4; D call uncertain. V was cut by 2 bases and J by 0 bases, with 8 bases left in between. This CDR3 comprises 15 residues. Germline V lookup: CDR1 SGDLS, CDR2 YYNGEE. The CDR3 DNA follows: TGTGCCAGCAGCGTGGGCCAGACAACTAATGAAAAACTGTTTTTT. Its protein is CASSVGQTTNEKLFF.

This clone was counted once. The chain has TRBV5-8 and TRBJ1-2; 12 positions match TRBD1. The CDR3 spans 14 residues. V lost 4 bases to trimming and J lost 7 bases; unmatched junction nucleotides: 5. The V gene's germline CDR1 is SGHTS and CDR2 YDEGEE. In DNA, the CDR3 is TGTGCCAGCAGCAGGGACAGGGGGCTCGGTGGCTACACCTTC. This sequence encodes CASSRDRGLGGYTF.

The CDR3 region is CASSPAEAQFF. The CDR3 DNA reads as TGTGCCAGCAGCCCGGCCGAGGCGCAGTTCTTC. The V gene is TRBV6-6, the J gene TRBJ2-1; D ambiguous. Germline V lookup: CDR1 MNHNY, CDR2 SVGAGI (reference sequence). The CDR3 totals 11 residues. V lost 6 bases and J 12 bases, leaving 12 bases between the germline ends.

This chain links TRBV6-5 with TRBJ1-2; TRBD1 is a possible D gene (6 bases). This CDR3 has 14 amino acids. Trimming took off 7 bases at V and 2 bases at J, with 14 bases between the two ends. Germline lookup yields CDR1 MNHEY and CDR2 SVGAGI. The CDR3 DNA sequence: TGTGCCAGCACCTACAGGGCCCAAAACTATGGCTACACCTTC. Translated, it gives CASTYRAQNYGYTF.

This clone was seen only once. The rearrangement joins TRBV11-2 to TRBJ2-2; 9 nucleotides align to TRBD1. The CDR3 consists of 15 residues. The germline V gene has CDR1 SGHAT and CDR2 FQNNGV. Losses at the gene ends were 6 bases for V and 4 bases for J; bases not matched to a gene: 6. CDR3 loop: CASSTQGAGTGELFF. Written as DNA, the CDR3 is TGTGCCAGCAGTACACAGGGGGCGGGCACCGGGGAGCTGTTTTTT.

J is TRBJ2-5 and V is TRBV5-1; 15 bases are shared with TRBD2. This CDR3 has 17 amino acids. Germline CDR1 is SGHRS and CDR2 is YFSETQ. V lost 4 bases, J lost 7 bases, and 11 bases stayed unmatched. CDR3 in amino acids: CASSPLGLAGGLGTQYF. The CDR3 bases are TGCGCCAGCAGCCCTCTTGGACTAGCGGGGGGGCTGGGGACCCAGTACTTC.